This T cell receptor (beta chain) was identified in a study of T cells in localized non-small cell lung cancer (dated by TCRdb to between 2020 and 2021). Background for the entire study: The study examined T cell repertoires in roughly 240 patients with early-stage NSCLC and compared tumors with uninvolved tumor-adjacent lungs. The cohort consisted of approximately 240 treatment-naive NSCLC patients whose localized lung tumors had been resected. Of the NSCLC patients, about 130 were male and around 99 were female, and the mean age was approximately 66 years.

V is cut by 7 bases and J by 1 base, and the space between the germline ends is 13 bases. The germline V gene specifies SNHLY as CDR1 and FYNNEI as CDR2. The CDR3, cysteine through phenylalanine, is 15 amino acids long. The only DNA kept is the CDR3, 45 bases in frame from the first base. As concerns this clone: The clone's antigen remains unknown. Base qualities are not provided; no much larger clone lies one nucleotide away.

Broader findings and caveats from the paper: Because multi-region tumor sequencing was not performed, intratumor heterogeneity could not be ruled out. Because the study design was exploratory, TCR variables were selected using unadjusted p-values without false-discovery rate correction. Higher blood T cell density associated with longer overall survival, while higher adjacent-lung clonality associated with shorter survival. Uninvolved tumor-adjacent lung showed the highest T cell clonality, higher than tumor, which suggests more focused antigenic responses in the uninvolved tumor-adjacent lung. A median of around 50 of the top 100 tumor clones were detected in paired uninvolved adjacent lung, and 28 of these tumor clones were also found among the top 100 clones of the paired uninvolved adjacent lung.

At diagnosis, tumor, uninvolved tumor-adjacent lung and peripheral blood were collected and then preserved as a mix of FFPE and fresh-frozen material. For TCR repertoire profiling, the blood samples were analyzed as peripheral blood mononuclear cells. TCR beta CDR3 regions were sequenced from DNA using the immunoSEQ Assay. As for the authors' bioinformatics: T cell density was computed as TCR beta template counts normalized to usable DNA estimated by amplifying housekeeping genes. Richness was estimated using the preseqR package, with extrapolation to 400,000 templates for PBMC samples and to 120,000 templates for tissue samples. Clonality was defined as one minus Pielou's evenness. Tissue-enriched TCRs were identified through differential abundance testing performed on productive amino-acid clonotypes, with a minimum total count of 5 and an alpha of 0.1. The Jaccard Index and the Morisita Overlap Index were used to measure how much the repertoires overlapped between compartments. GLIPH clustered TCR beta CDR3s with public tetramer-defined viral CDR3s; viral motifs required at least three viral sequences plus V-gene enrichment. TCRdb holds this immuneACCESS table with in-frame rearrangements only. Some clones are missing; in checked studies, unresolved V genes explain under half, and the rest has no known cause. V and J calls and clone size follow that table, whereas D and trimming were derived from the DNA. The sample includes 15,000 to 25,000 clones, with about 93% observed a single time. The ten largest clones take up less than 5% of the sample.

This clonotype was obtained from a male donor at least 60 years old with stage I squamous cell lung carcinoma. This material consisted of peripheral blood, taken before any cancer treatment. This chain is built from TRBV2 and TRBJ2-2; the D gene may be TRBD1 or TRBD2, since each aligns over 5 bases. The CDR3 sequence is CASNRDGQNTGELFF. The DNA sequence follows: TGTGCCAGCAACCGGGACGGCCAGAACACCGGGGAGCTGTTTTTT.